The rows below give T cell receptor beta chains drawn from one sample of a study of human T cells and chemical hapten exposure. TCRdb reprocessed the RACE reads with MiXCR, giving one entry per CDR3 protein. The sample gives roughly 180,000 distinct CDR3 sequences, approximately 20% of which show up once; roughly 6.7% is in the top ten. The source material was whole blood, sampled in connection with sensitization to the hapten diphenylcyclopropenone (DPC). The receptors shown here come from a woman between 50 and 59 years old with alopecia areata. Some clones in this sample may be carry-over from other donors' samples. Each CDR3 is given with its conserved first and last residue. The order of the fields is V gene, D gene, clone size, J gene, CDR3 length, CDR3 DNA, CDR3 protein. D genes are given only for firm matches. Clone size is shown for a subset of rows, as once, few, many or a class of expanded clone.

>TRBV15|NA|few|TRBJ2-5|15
TGTGCCACCAGCAGAGATCGGGCAGTCCAAGAGACCCAGTACTTC
CATSRDRAVQETQYF
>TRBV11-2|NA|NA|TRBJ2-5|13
TGTGCCAGCAGTGCCCCGGCGCAAGAGACCCAGTACTTC
CASSAPAQETQYF
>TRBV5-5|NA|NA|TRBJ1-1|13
TGTGCCAGCAGCTCGGATTTGAACACTGAAGCTTTCTTT
CASSSDLNTEAFF
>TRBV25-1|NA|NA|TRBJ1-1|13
TGTGCCAGCAGTGAACTCAGGAACACTGAAGCTTTCTTT
CASSELRNTEAFF
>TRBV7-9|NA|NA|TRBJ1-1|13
TGTGCCAGCAGCTCCTGGGCTTACACTGAAGCTTTCTTT
CASSSWAYTEAFF
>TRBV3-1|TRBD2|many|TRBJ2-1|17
TGTGCCAGCAGCCAAGAGAAGCGGGACTATATATACAATGAGCAGTTCTTC
CASSQEKRDYIYNEQFF
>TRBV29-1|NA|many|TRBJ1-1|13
TGCAGCGTAGTCCAGGGACGAAACACTGAAGCTTTCTTT
CSVVQGRNTEAFF
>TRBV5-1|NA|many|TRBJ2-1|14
TGCGCCAGCAGCTTGGGAGGTCTAGGCAATGAGCAGTTCTTC
CASSLGGLGNEQFF
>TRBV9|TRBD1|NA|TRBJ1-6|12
TGTGCCAGCAGTGGGACAGCTCCACCCCTCCACTTT
CASSGTAPPLHF
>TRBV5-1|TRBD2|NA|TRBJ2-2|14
TGCGCCGGAAAGCGGGAGGTCAACACCGGGGAGCTGTTTTTT
CAGKREVNTGELFF
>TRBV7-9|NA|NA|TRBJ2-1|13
TGTGCCAGCAGCTTAGGGTCGAGGGAGGAGCAGTTCTTC
CASSLGSREEQFF
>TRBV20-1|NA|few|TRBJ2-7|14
TGCAGTGCTAGACAGGTTGAGGGAAATTACGAGCAGTACTTC
CSARQVEGNYEQYF
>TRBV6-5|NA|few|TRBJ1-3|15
TGTGCCAGCAAGATCGGGCAGAGCTCTGGAAACACCATATATTTT
CASKIGQSSGNTIYF
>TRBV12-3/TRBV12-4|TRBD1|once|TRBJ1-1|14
TGTGCCAGCAGTTCAGGACAGGGGAGCACTGAAGCTTTCTTT
CASSSGQGSTEAFF
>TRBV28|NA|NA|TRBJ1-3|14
TGTGCCAGCAGTTTTCCGGGATCTGGAAACACCATATATTTT
CASSFPGSGNTIYF
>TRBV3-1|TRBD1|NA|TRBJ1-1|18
TGTGCCAGCAGTGGAGGGGGGGGACAGGGTGCCTCTGATGCTGAAGCTTTCTTT
CASSGGGGQGASDAEAFF
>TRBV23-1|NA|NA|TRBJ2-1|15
TGCGCCAGTTTTCCCGTTCCGAGCTCCTACAATGAGCAGTTCTTC
CASFPVPSSYNEQFF
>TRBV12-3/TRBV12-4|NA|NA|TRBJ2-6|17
TGTGCCAGCAGTTTAGTTACAGGTCCTCCGGGGGCCAACGTCCTGACTTTC
CASSLVTGPPGANVLTF
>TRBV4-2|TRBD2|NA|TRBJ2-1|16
TGTGCCAGCAGCCCACGGGAGGGCGGGCCTCACAATGAGCAGTTCTTC
CASSPREGGPHNEQFF
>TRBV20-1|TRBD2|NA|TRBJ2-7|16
TGCAGTGCTAGAGCTACCTCTAGCGGAAACCCTATGAAGCAGTACTTC
CSARATSSGNPMKQYF
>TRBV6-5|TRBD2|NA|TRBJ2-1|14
TGTGCCAGCAGTTACTCTAGCGGGAGCAATGAGCAGTTCTTC
CASSYSSGSNEQFF
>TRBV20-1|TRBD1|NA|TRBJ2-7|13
TGCAGTGCTGGGACAGGGGGTATCTACGAGCAGTACTTC
CSAGTGGIYEQYF
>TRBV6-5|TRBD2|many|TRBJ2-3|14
TGTGCCAGCAGCCCCACTAGCGGCACAGATACGCAGTATTTT
CASSPTSGTDTQYF
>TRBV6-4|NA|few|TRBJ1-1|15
TGTGCCAGCGGCGTGCGGAGGGGAATGGACACTGAAGCTTTCTTT
CASGVRRGMDTEAFF
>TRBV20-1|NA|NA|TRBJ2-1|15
TGCAGTCGGGCGGACCCAAGAGGAGCCTACAATGAGCAGTTCTTC
CSRADPRGAYNEQFF
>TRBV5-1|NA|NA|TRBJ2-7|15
TGCGCCAGCAGCTTGGCCGGCGGGCAAGGAGGCGAGCAGTACTTC
CASSLAGGQGGEQYF
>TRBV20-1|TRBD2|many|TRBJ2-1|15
TGCAGTGCCTACCACCCTACTAGCGGGAGAAATGAGCAGTTCTTC
CSAYHPTSGRNEQFF
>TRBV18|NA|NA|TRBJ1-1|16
TGTGCCAGCTCATCTGGGGGGGCGCCCCGGAACACTGAAGCTTTCTTT
CASSSGGAPRNTEAFF
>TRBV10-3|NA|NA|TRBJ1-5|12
TGTGCTACGGGAGGAAGCAATCAGCCCCAGCATTTT
CATGGSNQPQHF
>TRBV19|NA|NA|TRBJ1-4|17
TGTGCCAGTAGTATGGGAAGGGTGAGCCTCAGCTATGAAAAACTGTTTTTT
CASSMGRVSLSYEKLFF
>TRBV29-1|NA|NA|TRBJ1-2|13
TGCAGCGTTGAAGATGGTGCTAGGTATGGCTACACCTTC
CSVEDGARYGYTF
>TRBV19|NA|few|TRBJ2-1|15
TGTGCCAGTAGTATCTGGCGGAGCTCCTACAATGAGCAGTTCTTC
CASSIWRSSYNEQFF
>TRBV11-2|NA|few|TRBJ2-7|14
TGTGCCAGCAGCTTACGAATATCTAATCGCGAGCAGTACTTC
CASSLRISNREQYF
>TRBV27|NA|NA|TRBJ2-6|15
TGTGCCACCTCTTCCGGGACAACTGGGGCCAACGTCCTGACTTTC
CATSSGTTGANVLTF
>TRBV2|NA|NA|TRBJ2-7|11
TGTGCCAGCAGGCCCAGGGGAGAGCAGTACTTC
CASRPRGEQYF
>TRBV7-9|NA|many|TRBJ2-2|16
TGTGCCAGCAGCCCCATGTCTGAAAAAAGCACCGGGGAGCTGTTTTTT
CASSPMSEKSTGELFF
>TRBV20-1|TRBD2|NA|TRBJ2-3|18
TGCAGTGCTCACTTCCCTCCTGGACTAGCGGACAACACAGATACGCAGTATTTT
CSAHFPPGLADNTDTQYF
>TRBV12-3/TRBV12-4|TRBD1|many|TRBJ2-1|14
TGTGCCAGCAGCGTACCCGACAGGGGACATGAGCAGTTCTTC
CASSVPDRGHEQFF
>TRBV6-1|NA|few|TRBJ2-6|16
TGTGCCAGCAGTGAAGGGCAGGGCTACGGGGCCAACGTCCTGACTTTC
CASSEGQGYGANVLTF
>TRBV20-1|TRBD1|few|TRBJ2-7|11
TGCAGTGCAGGACAGGGATGGGAGCAGTACTTC
CSAGQGWEQYF
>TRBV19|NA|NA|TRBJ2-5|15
TGTGCCAGTAGTATACGGGCGGCGGGTCAAGAGACCCAGTACTTC
CASSIRAAGQETQYF
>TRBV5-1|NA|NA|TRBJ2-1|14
TGCGCCAGCAGCTTCGGACTTCTTTACAATGAGCAGTTCTTC
CASSFGLLYNEQFF
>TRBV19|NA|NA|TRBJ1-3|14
TGTGCCAGTTCGGACAGATCCTCTGGAAACACCATATATTTT
CASSDRSSGNTIYF
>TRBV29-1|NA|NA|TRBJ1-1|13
TGCAGCGTGGGGGTAGGGGCGAACACTGAAGCTTTCTTT
CSVGVGANTEAFF
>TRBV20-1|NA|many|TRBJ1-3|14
TGCAGTGCCCTCTTGTCGCAGTCTGGAAACACCATATATTTT
CSALLSQSGNTIYF
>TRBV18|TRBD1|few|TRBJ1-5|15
TGTGCCAGCTCACTGGGGACAGGGATCAATCAGCCCCAGCATTTT
CASSLGTGINQPQHF
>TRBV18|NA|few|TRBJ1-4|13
TGTGCCAGCTCACCAGCGGGTTTGGAAAAACTGTTTTTT
CASSPAGLEKLFF
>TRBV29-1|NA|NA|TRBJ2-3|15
TGCAGCGTTGAAGAAGCTCGAACAGGGAGAGATACGCAGTATTTT
CSVEEARTGRDTQYF
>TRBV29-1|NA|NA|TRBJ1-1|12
TGCAGCGTTGAGAGCAGGGAGCGTGAAGCTTTCTTT
CSVESREREAFF
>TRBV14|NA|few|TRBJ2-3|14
TGTGCCAGCAGCGACAGCATCCCCACAGATACGCAGTATTTT
CASSDSIPTDTQYF
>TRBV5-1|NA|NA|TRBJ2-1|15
TGCGCCAGCAGCCCCTTGACAGGGGAGGGATCTAGTGTTTTCTTC
CASSPLTGEGSSVFF